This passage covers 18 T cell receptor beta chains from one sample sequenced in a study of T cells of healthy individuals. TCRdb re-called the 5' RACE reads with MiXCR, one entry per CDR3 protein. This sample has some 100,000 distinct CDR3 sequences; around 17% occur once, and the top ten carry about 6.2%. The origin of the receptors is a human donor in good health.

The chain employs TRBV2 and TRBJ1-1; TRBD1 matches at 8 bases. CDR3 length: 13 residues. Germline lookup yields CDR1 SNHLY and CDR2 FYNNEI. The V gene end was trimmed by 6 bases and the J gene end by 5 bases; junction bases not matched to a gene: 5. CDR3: CASRSRGRTEAFF. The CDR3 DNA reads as TGTGCCAGCAGAAGCAGGGGGCGTACTGAAGCTTTCTTT.

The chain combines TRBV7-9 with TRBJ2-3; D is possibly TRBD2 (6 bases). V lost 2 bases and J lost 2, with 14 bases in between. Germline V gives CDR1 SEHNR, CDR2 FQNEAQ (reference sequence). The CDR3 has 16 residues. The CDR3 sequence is CASSLPGVAVTDTQYF. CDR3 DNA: TGTGCCAGCAGCTTACCGGGGGTAGCGGTCACAGATACGCAGTATTTT.

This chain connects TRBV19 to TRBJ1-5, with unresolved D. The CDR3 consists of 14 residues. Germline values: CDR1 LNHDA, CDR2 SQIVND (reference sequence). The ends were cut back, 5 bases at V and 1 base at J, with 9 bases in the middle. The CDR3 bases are TGTGCCAGTAGTGCCTACAAGAGCAATCAGCCCCAGCATTTT. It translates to CASSAYKSNQPQHF. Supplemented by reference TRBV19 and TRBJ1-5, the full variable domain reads DGGITQSPKYLFRKEGQNVTLSCEQNLNHDAMYWYRQDPGQGLRLIYYSQIVNDFQKGDIAEGYSVSREKKESFPLTVTSAQKNPTAFYLCASSAYKSNQPQHFGDGTRLSIL.

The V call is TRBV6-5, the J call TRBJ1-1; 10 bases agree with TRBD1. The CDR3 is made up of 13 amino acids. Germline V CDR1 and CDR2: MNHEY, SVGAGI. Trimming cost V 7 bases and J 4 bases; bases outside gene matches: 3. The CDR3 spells CASTRDRGTEAFF. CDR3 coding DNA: TGTGCCAGCACCCGGGACAGGGGCACTGAAGCTTTCTTT.

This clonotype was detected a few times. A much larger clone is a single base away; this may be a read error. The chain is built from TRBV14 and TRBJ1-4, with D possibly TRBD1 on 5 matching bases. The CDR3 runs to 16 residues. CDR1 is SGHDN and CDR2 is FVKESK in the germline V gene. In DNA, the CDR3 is TGTGTCAGCAGCCTTCTCCCGGCAGGGTTGAGTGAAAAACTGTTTTTT. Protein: CVSSLLPAGLSEKLFF. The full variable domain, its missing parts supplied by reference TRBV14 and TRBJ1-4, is EAGVTQFPSHSVIEKGQTVTLRCDPISGHDNLYWYRRVMGKEIKFLLHFVKESKQDESGMPNNRFLAERTGGTYSTLKVQPAELEDSGVYFCVSSLLPAGLSEKLFFGSGTQLSVL.

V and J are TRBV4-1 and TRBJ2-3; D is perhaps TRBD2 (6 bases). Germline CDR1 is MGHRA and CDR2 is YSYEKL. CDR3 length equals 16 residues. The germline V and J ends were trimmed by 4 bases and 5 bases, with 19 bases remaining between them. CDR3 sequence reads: CASSLWGAGKEDTQYF. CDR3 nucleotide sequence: TGCGCCAGCAGCCTGTGGGGTGCGGGGAAGGAAGATACGCAGTATTTT.

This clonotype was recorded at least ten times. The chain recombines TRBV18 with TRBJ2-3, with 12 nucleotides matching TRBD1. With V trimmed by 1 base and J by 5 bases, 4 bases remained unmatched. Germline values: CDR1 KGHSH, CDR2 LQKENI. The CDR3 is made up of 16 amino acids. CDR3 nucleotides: TGTGCCAGCTCACCACAGGGACAGGGGGCGCAAGATACGCAGTATTTT. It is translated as CASSPQGQGAQDTQYF.

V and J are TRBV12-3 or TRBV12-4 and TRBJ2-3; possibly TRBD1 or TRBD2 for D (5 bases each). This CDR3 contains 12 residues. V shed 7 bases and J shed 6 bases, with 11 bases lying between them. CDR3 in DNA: TGTGCCAGCACCCAGGGAGAGGATACGCAGTATTTT. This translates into CASTQGEDTQYF.

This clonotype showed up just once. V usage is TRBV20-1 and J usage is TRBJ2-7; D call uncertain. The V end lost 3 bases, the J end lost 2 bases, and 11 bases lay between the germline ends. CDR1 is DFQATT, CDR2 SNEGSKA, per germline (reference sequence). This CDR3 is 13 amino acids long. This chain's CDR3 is CSARGYLTYEQYF. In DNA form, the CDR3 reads TGCAGTGCTAGGGGGTACCTCACCTACGAGCAGTACTTC.

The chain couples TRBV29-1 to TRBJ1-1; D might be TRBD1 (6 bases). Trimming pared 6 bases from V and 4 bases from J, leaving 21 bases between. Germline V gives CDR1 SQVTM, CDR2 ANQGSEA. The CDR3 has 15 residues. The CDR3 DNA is TGCAGCGTGGGGGCCCGGACACATCAAACCACTGAAGCTTTCTTT. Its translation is CSVGARTHQTTEAFF.

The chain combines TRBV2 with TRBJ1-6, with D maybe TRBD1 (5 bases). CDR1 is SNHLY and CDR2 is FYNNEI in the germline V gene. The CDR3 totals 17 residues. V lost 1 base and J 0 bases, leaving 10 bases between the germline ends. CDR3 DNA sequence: TGTGCCAGCAGTGAAGAGGAGGGGCGCTCCTATAATTCACCCCTCCACTTT. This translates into CASSEEEGRSYNSPLHF. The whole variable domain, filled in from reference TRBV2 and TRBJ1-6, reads EPEVTQTPSHQVTQMGQEVILRCVPISNHLYFYWYRQILGQKVEFLVSFYNNEISEKSEIFDDQFSVERPDGSNFTLKIRSTKLEDSAMYFCASSEEEGRSYNSPLHFGNGTRLTVT.

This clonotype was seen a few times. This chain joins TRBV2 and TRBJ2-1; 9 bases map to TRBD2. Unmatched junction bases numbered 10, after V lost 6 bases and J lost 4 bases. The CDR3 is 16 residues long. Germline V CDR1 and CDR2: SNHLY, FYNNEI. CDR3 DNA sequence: TGTGCCAGCAGGTTTAGCGGGGGCCCCGGGTACAATGAGCAGTTCTTC. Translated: CASRFSGGPGYNEQFF. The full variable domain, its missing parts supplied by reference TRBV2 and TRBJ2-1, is EPEVTQTPSHQVTQMGQEVILRCVPISNHLYFYWYRQILGQKVEFLVSFYNNEISEKSEIFDDQFSVERPDGSNFTLKIRSTKLEDSAMYFCASRFSGGPGYNEQFFGPGTRLTVL.

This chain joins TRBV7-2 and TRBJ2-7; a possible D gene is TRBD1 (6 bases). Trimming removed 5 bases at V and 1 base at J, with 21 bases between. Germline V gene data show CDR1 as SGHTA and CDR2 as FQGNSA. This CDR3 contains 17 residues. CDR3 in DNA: TGTGCCAGCAGCCCCCGACTCGACAGGCAATTTTCCTACGAGCAGTACTTC. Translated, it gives CASSPRLDRQFSYEQYF.

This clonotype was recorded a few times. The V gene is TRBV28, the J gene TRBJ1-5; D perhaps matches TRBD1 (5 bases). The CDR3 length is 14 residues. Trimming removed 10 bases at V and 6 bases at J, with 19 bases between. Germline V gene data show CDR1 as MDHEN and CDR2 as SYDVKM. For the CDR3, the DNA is TGTGCCACCCTTAACCCCGGGGGAGGTCAGCCCCAGCATTTT. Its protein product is CATLNPGGGQPQHF.

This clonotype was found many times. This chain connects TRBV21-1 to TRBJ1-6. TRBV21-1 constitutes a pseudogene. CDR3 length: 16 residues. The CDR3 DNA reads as TGTGCCAGCAGCACTCTAACCAAGCGCAATAATTCACCCCTCCACTTT. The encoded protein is CASSTLTKRNNSPLHF.

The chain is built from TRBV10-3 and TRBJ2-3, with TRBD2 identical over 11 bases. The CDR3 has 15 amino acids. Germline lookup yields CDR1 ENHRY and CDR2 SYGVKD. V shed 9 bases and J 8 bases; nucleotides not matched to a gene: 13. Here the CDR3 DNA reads TGTGCCATTCGCCGACTAGCGGGACAACAATTTACGCAGTATTTT. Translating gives CAIRRLAGQQFTQYF.

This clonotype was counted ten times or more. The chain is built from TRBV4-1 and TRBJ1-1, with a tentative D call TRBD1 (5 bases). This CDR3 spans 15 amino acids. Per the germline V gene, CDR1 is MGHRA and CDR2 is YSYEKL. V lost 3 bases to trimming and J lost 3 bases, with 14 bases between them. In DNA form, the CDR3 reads TGCGCCAGCAGCCACCTCGCAGGGATCGACACTGAAGCTTTCTTT. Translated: CASSHLAGIDTEAFF.

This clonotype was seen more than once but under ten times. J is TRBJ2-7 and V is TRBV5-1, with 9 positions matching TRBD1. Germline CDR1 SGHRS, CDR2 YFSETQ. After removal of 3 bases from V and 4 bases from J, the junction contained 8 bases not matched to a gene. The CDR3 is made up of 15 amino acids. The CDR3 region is CASSWAGTGIYEQYF. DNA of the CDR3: TGCGCCAGCAGCTGGGCCGGGACAGGGATTTACGAGCAGTACTTC.